This T cell receptor (beta chain) was documented in a study of OX40 agonist ivuxolimab in advanced cancers. Overall study: The treatment was a fully human IgG2 OX40 agonist, ivuxolimab.

The repertoire was sequenced with immunoSEQ multiplex PCR; TCRdb's copy has only in-frame clones and lacks some. The sample records about 27,000 clones, over 75% being singletons. Study conclusions and caveats: Among the nonresponders, some also had low normalized T-cell clonal expansion.

Germline loops: CDR1 SGDLS, CDR2 YYNGEE. The CDR3 extends over 14 amino acids. V was shortened by 4 bases and J by 1 base, with 12 bases between the two germline ends. A word on this clone: Its antigen is unidentified.

The receptor was isolated from an adult with an advanced solid tumor such as melanoma, head and neck, liver or kidney cancer. The chain joins TRBV9 to TRBJ2-7; possible D gene TRBD1, 6 bases. The specimen comprised CD4+ or CD8+ T cells sorted from blood, sampled in a trial of the OX40 agonist ivuxolimab. CDR3 sequence: CASSSRTASYEQYF. CDR3 sequence (DNA): TGTGCCAGCAGCTCTCGGACAGCTTCCTACGAGCAGTACTTC.